These 4 T cell receptor beta chains came from one sample sequenced in a study of cytomegalovirus exposure and HLA in healthy donors. Sequencing used immunoSEQ multiplex PCR; TCRdb keeps in-frame clones, though not all of them. Of approximately 20,000 clones listed, under 98% are singletons. Sequenced material: PBMCs. The source of these receptors is a man under 40 in good health and CMV-seropositive.

This clone came up once. The chain links TRBV28 to TRBJ1-2; D unclear. The CDR3 runs 12 residues. Trimming shortened V by 1 base and J by 4 bases, and 4 bases separated the two germline ends. The V gene's germline CDR1 is MDHEN and CDR2 SYDVKM. The CDR3 region has the DNA TGTGCCAGCAGTTTATCCGGCTATGGCTACACCTTC. It yields the protein CASSLSGYGYTF.

The chain recombines TRBV28 with TRBJ2-5; weak D call: TRBD2 (6 bases). CDR1 is MDHEN, CDR2 SYDVKM, per germline. V was cut by 2 bases and J by 0 bases, with 10 bases left in between. CDR3 length: 15 residues. The CDR3 region is CASSLPGEYQETQYF. The DNA for the CDR3 is TGTGCCAGCAGTTTACCGGGGGAGTACCAAGAGACCCAGTACTTC.

This rearrangement joins TRBV28 to TRBJ1-2; D remains unclear. This CDR3 region has 13 residues. The germline V gene has CDR1 MDHEN and CDR2 SYDVKM. Trimming cost V 7 bases and J 1 base, with 10 bases left between them. CDR3 sequence (DNA): TGTGCCAGCATCGGGAGCAATAACTATGGCTACACCTTC. It is translated as CASIGSNNYGYTF.

This rearrangement joins TRBV6-6 to TRBJ2-7, with a tentative D call TRBD2 (5 bases). The length of the CDR3 is 14 residues. CDR1 is MNHNY, CDR2 SVGAGI, per germline (reference sequence). V was clipped by 2 bases and J by 0 bases, with 8 bases between them. The CDR3 bases are TGTGCCAGCAGTTACAGGGAGAGCTCCTACGAGCAGTACTTC. Its protein is CASSYRESSYEQYF.